The 25 T cell receptor beta chains given below trace back to one sample, sequenced in a study of T cell responses to AZD1222 COVID-19 vaccine. The method was immunoSEQ multiplex PCR; TCRdb's version includes in-frame clones alone and lacks a portion of them. The sample holds about 72,000 clones, 75% to 90% seen once. The sample was peripheral blood, taken on day 0 of AZD1222 vaccination. These receptor sequences come from an adult in good health.

A few counts support this clone. This chain links TRBV21-1 with TRBJ2-1; the table gives TRBD1 as D, unverified against the DNA. TRBV21-1 has pseudogene status. The CDR3 length is 15 residues. The CDR3 is CASRTTGTLLKEQFF. CDR3 nucleotide sequence: TGTGCCAGCAGGACGACAGGGACCTTGCTAAAAGAGCAGTTCTTC.

This chain joins TRBV3-1 (or the pseudogene TRBV3-2) and TRBJ2-7, with a weak D call TRBD2 (6 bases). Trimming removed 4 bases from V and 4 bases from J, with 17 bases in between. The CDR3 has 15 residues. Germline V gene sequence: CDR1 LGHDT, CDR2 YNNKEL (reference sequence). CDR3 in DNA: TGTGCCAGCAGCCTCGGGACTCCAGGGACGTACGAGCAGTACTTC. It codes for CASSLGTPGTYEQYF.

This chain uses TRBV29-1 with TRBJ2-7; TRBD1 aligns across 9 bases. After removal of 1 base from V and 3 bases from J, the junction contained 10 bases not matched to a gene. This CDR3 is built from 16 residues. Germline V lookup: CDR1 SQVTM, CDR2 ANQGSEA. In DNA, the CDR3 is TGCAGCGTTGAAGGTCTTCGGACAGGGGACGTCTACGAGCAGTACTTC. Protein product: CSVEGLRTGDVYEQYF.

The V and J genes are TRBV6-5 and TRBJ1-6; 8 bases map to TRBD1. The germline V gene encodes CDR1 MNHEY and CDR2 SVGAGI. The CDR3 runs to 15 residues. V dropped 0 bases and J dropped 9; count of bases not matched to a gene: 4. In DNA, the CDR3 is TGTGCCAGCAGTTACTCTGCCAGGGGGCGTTCACCCCTCCACTTT. Its protein product is CASSYSARGRSPLHF.

The count of this clone is one. CDR3 sequence (DNA): TGTGCCAGCAGCCAGGGACCGGGAAGGTACGAGCAGTACTTC. It encodes CASSQGPGRYEQYF. This chain connects TRBV3-1 (or the pseudogene TRBV3-2) to TRBJ2-7; D could derive from TRBD1 or TRBD2 (5 bases each). Trimming took off 3 bases at V and 4 bases at J, with 13 bases between the two ends. Germline V gene data show CDR1 as LGHDT and CDR2 as YNNKEL (reference sequence). This CDR3 contains 14 residues.

The chain combines TRBV11-3 with TRBJ1-1; D is unresolved. Trimming stripped 4 bases from V and 6 bases from J, with 18 bases between. CDR1 SGHNT and CDR2 YENEEA come from the germline V gene. This CDR3 is 15 amino acids long. As DNA, the CDR3 is TGTGCCAGCAGCTATTCCGGGGTAAAAGGAGCTGAAGCTTTCTTT. Translated, it gives CASSYSGVKGAEAFF.

V is TRBV28 and J is TRBJ1-2; tentative D call: TRBD1 (5 bases). The CDR3 is 13 residues long. Deletions cut 6 bases from V and 0 bases from J, with 8 bases between. Germline V gene lookup returns CDR1 MDHEN and CDR2 SYDVKM. Written as DNA, the CDR3 is TGTGCCAGCAGCCGACAGACTAACTATGGCTACACCTTC. Its translation is CASSRQTNYGYTF.

V usage is TRBV27 and J usage is TRBJ2-3, with unresolved D. The CDR3 length is 14 residues. Trimming removed 3 bases at V and 5 bases at J, with 12 bases between. Germline-derived CDR1 and CDR2 are MNHEY and SMNVEV (reference sequence). The CDR3 DNA sequence: TGTGCCAGCAGTTTGGCCAGTTTTCGAGATACGCAGTATTTT. It codes for CASSLASFRDTQYF.

The genes are TRBV4-2 and TRBJ2-7; D possibly matches TRBD1 or TRBD2 (6 bases each). CDR3 size: 15 residues. The germline V gene encodes CDR1 LGHNA and CDR2 YNFKEQ. Trimming cost V 4 bases and J 1 base, with 14 bases left between them. CDR3 protein: CASSPSRGGSYEQYF. The CDR3 nucleotides read TGTGCCAGCAGCCCGAGTCGAGGGGGGTCCTACGAGCAGTACTTC.

The chain links TRBV7-6 to TRBJ1-1, with D unresolved. Per germline, CDR1 SGHVS and CDR2 FNYEAQ. Trimming left V 0 bases short and J 1 base short, with 9 bases between. This CDR3 has 15 amino acids. The CDR3 coding sequence is TGTGCCAGCAGCTTAGCGAGAGTTGGGAACACTGAAGCTTTCTTT. Protein: CASSLARVGNTEAFF.

The chain couples TRBV27 to TRBJ1-1; possible D gene TRBD1, 6 bases. Trimming removed 6 bases at V and 6 bases at J, with 14 bases between. Germline loops: CDR1 MNHEY, CDR2 SMNVEV (reference sequence). This CDR3 contains 13 residues. CDR3 bases: TGTGCCAGCAGCGTTAACAGGGCCGCTGAAGCTTTCTTT. This gives the protein CASSVNRAAEAFF.

In regard to this clone: Sequence at one end of the junction differs from germline and may be a read error. V gene TRBV15 combines with J gene TRBJ2-7; no reliable D call. The germline CDR1 and CDR2 sequences are LNHNV and YYDKDF (reference sequence). This CDR3 is 12 amino acids long. CDR3 DNA: TGTGCCACCAGCGGGTATTCCTCCGAGCAGTACTTC. It encodes CATSGYSSEQYF.

CDR3 in amino acids: CASRGIDTEAFF. CDR3 DNA sequence: TGTGCCAGCAGGGGTATTGACACTGAAGCTTTCTTT. The chain couples TRBV6-4 to TRBJ1-1; D not resolved. V was clipped by 6 bases and J by 3 bases, with 8 bases between them. The V gene's germline CDR1 is MRHNA and CDR2 SNTAGT. CDR3 length: 12 residues.

This clone was recorded once. V is TRBV7-3 and J is TRBJ1-6, with a tentative D call TRBD1 (6 bases). The length of the CDR3 is 15 residues. The V end lost 3 bases, the J end lost 9 bases, and 15 bases lay between the germline ends. Germline values: CDR1 SGHTA, CDR2 FQGTGA. DNA of the CDR3: TGTGCCAGCAGCTTGACCGGGACAACGGGTTCACCCCTCCACTTT. Encoded protein: CASSLTGTTGSPLHF.

The chain has TRBV28 and TRBJ2-1, with 15 bases identical to TRBD2. The CDR3 has 17 residues. Germline CDR1 is MDHEN and CDR2 is SYDVKM. J lost 3 bases, V lost 6 bases, and 6 bases had no gene match. The CDR3 nucleotides are TGTGCCAGCAGAGGGACTAGCGGGAGGTTTCTCTACAATGAGCAGTTCTTC. Its translation is CASRGTSGRFLYNEQFF.

This sequence joins TRBV30 and TRBJ1-5; no clear D gene. Trimming stripped 3 bases from V and 1 base from J, with 10 bases between. The CDR3 consists of 14 residues. CDR1 and CDR2 from the germline V gene are GTSNPN and SVGIG (reference sequence). This CDR3 reads CAWSQALSNQPQHF. CDR3 coding DNA: TGTGCCTGGAGCCAGGCTTTGAGCAATCAGCCCCAGCATTTT.

This rearrangement joins TRBV9 to TRBJ2-5; no clear D gene. The CDR3 is 14 amino acids. Looked up from germline, CDR1 is SGDLS and CDR2 is YYNGEE. The germline V and J ends were trimmed by 2 bases and 4 bases, with 12 bases remaining between them. CDR3 loop: CASSVGSFPETQYF. The CDR3 bases are TGTGCCAGCAGCGTCGGTAGCTTCCCAGAGACCCAGTACTTC.

The rearrangement joins TRBV4-1 to TRBJ1-5, with 9 bases matching TRBD1. The V gene end was trimmed by 2 bases and the J gene end by 11 bases; junction bases not matched to a gene: 7. Germline CDR1 is MGHRA and CDR2 is YSYEKL. The CDR3 extends over 14 amino acids. This chain's CDR3 is CASSQQLRDRAQHF. The CDR3 DNA follows: TGCGCCAGCAGCCAACAACTACGGGACAGGGCCCAGCATTTT.

This CDR3 reads CAISDHPSNTGELFF. CDR3 DNA sequence: TGTGCCATCAGTGACCATCCATCGAACACCGGGGAGCTGTTTTTT. The rearrangement uses TRBV10-3 and TRBJ2-2, with unresolved D. Trimming took off 3 bases at V and 0 bases at J, with 8 bases between the two ends. This CDR3 region has 15 residues. Per germline, CDR1 ENHRY and CDR2 SYGVKD.

Only one count was recorded for this clone. This sequence joins TRBV5-5 and TRBJ1-1; D remains unclear. The V end lost 4 bases, the J end lost 4 bases, and 11 bases lay between the germline ends. Germline V gene sequence: CDR1 SGHKS, CDR2 YYEKEE (reference sequence). The CDR3 is made up of 13 amino acids. Here the CDR3 reads CASSRELGTEAFF. The CDR3 DNA reads TGTGCCAGCAGCAGGGAGTTAGGCACTGAAGCTTTCTTT.

As DNA, the CDR3 is TGTGCCAGCAGCTTTGGACTAGCGGCATACAATGAGCAGTTCTTC. Its protein is CASSFGLAAYNEQFF. The V call is TRBV7-9, the J call TRBJ2-1, with 10 bases that match TRBD2. V shed 3 bases, J shed 4 bases, and the junction held 3 bases outside the gene matches. Germline CDR1 SEHNR, CDR2 FQNEAQ (reference sequence). This CDR3 contains 15 residues. Complete variable domain (other parts from reference TRBV7-9 and TRBJ2-1): DTGVSQNPRHKITKRGQNVTFRCDPISEHNRLYWYRQTLGQGPEFLTYFQNEAQLEKSRLLSDRFSAERPKGSFSTLEIQRTEQGDSAMYLCASSFGLAAYNEQFFGPGTRLTVL.

The V call is TRBV6-5, the J call TRBJ2-7; maybe TRBD2 (6 bases). The ends were cut back, 6 bases at V and 6 bases at J, with 12 bases in the middle. This CDR3 has 12 amino acids. Looked up from germline, CDR1 is MNHEY and CDR2 is SVGAGI. The chain's CDR3 is CASRGGSGEQYF. In DNA form, the CDR3 reads TGTGCCAGCAGGGGGGGTTCCGGCGAGCAGTACTTC.

The chain combines TRBV29-1 with TRBJ1-2; D perhaps matches TRBD1 (5 bases). The CDR3 spans 11 residues. Germline CDR1 SQVTM, CDR2 ANQGSEA. Trimming cost V 3 bases and J 7 bases, with 9 bases left between them. CDR3 residues: CSVDREFGYTF. CDR3 in DNA: TGCAGCGTTGACAGGGAATTTGGCTACACCTTC.

The chain carries TRBV3-1 (or the pseudogene TRBV3-2) and TRBJ2-5; D is perhaps TRBD1 or TRBD2 (5 bases each). The CDR3 runs 13 residues. Germline values: CDR1 LGHDT, CDR2 YNNKEL (reference sequence). Trimming pared 8 bases from V and 1 base from J, leaving 11 bases between. CDR3 region: CASGPGTQETQYF. DNA for the CDR3: TGTGCCAGCGGACCCGGGACCCAAGAGACCCAGTACTTC.

Turning to this clone: Its ends do not fully match the called genes, so a read error is possible. The CDR3 DNA is TGTGCCAGCAGTCTATGGGGGGGGACAGGGCCCTCTGGAAACACCATATATTTT. Translation gives CASSLWGGTGPSGNTIYF. The V call is TRBV28, the J call TRBJ1-3, with 9 nucleotides matching TRBD1. Germline CDR1 and CDR2: MDHEN and SYDVKM. The CDR3 has 18 amino acids.